One and the same sample provided the 12 T cell receptor beta chains below, sequenced in a study of T cell responses to AZD1222 COVID-19 vaccine. The method was immunoSEQ multiplex PCR; TCRdb's version includes in-frame clones alone and lacks a portion of them. Here the sample spans 150,000 to 200,000 clones, 88% being singletons. The sequencing here drew on peripheral blood, taken 28 days after the second AZD1222 dose. These receptors came from an adult who received the AZD1222 COVID-19 vaccine.

The J gene is TRBJ2-1, the V gene TRBV28; D is unresolved. The germline V gene encodes CDR1 MDHEN and CDR2 SYDVKM. V lost 2 bases and J lost 7, with 9 bases in between. The CDR3 length is 13 residues. The CDR3: CASSLRTPNEQFF. CDR3 in DNA: TGTGCCAGCAGTTTAAGGACGCCTAATGAGCAGTTCTTC.

This sequence joins TRBV9 and TRBJ2-7, with D possibly being TRBD2 (6 bases). Germline assignment: CDR1 SGDLS and CDR2 YYNGEE. V was cut by 3 bases and J by 4 bases, with 20 bases left in between. There are 16 residues in the CDR3. CDR3 nucleotides: TGTGCCAGCAGCGGGGGGGAGGCAGCGCTCAGGTACGAGCAGTACTTC. This encodes CASSGGEAALRYEQYF.

This clone appeared once. The V and J genes are TRBV5-1 and TRBJ2-7; 7 nucleotides line up with TRBD1. V lost 5 bases, J lost 4 bases, and 3 bases stayed unmatched. The CDR3 loop spans 12 amino acids. Germline assignment: CDR1 SGHRS and CDR2 YFSETQ. Here the CDR3 DNA reads TGCGCCAGCAGTGGACAGGCTTACGAGCAGTACTTC. Translated, it gives CASSGQAYEQYF.

The chain carries TRBV5-1 and TRBJ2-1; TRBD1 matches 10 bases. This CDR3 has 15 residues. The germline gives CDR1 SGHRS, CDR2 YFSETQ. The V and J ends lost 4 bases and 9 bases, in that order; junction bases with no gene match: 10. This chain's CDR3 is CASSLGQGGTAEQFF. The CDR3 DNA reads TGCGCCAGCAGCCTCGGACAGGGGGGGACAGCTGAGCAGTTCTTC.

This rearrangement joins TRBV30 to TRBJ1-4; D is uncertain. This CDR3 is built from 14 residues. Germline lookup yields CDR1 GTSNPN and CDR2 SVGIG (reference sequence). With 0 bases removed from V and 8 bases from J, the gap between germline ends came to 13 bases. DNA for the CDR3: TGTGCCTGGAGTGTACGAGGAGGATACGAAAAACTGTTTTTT. This sequence encodes CAWSVRGGYEKLFF.

This clone has a count of ten or more. V gene TRBV6-2 or TRBV6-3 combines with J gene TRBJ2-5; 9 bases align to TRBD1. V lost 2 bases, J lost 5 bases, and 9 bases stayed unmatched. The germline gives CDR1 MNHEY, CDR2 SVGEGT. CDR3 length: 16 residues. CDR3 in DNA: TGTGCCAGCAGTTACCCGAGTGGGACAGGGCGTGAGACCCAGTACTTC. Amino acids: CASSYPSGTGRETQYF.

V usage is TRBV19 and J usage is TRBJ2-1; 11 bases fit TRBD1. V was clipped by 5 bases and J by 4 bases; unmatched bases: 10. Germline assignment: CDR1 LNHDA and CDR2 SQIVND (reference sequence). The CDR3 covers 17 residues. CDR3: CASSDLWGQGVYNEQFF. The CDR3 nucleotides are TGTGCCAGTAGTGATTTGTGGGGACAGGGGGTGTACAATGAGCAGTTCTTC.

This rearrangement joins TRBV9 to TRBJ1-6; D ambiguous. V shed 3 bases and J shed 1 base, with 5 bases lying between them. Germline loops: CDR1 SGDLS, CDR2 YYNGEE. This CDR3 has 14 residues. As DNA, the CDR3 is TGTGCCAGCAGCGAAAGTTCCTATAATTCACCCCTCCACTTT. Translated, it gives CASSESSYNSPLHF. Combining the CDR3 with reference TRBV9 and TRBJ1-6 gives the whole variable domain DSGVTQTPKHLITATGQRVTLRCSPRSGDLSVYWYQQSLDQGLQFLIQYYNGEERAKGNILERFSAQQFPDLHSELNLSSLELGDSALYFCASSESSYNSPLHFGNGTRLTVT.

This clone appeared once. V gene TRBV4-1 combines with J gene TRBJ2-3; either TRBD1 or TRBD2 may supply D (5 bases each). V lost 0 bases and J lost 1, with 17 bases in between. CDR1 MGHRA and CDR2 YSYEKL come from the germline V gene. There are 18 residues in the CDR3. The CDR3, as DNA: TGCGCCAGCAGCCAAGATAGTCGGGGTAGGGGTGGCACAGATACGCAGTATTTT. Translating it yields CASSQDSRGRGGTDTQYF.

The chain carries TRBV30 and TRBJ2-2, with TRBD1 matching over 7 bases. V trimming: 0 bases; J trimming: 6 bases; junction bases outside the gene matches: 7. The CDR3 is 15 amino acids. CDR1 is GTSNPN, CDR2 SVGIG, per germline (reference sequence). In DNA, the CDR3 is TGTGCCTGGAGTGTTTTGAGGGGGCGGGCCGGGGAGCTGTTTTTT. Its protein product is CAWSVLRGRAGELFF.

The rearrangement uses TRBV13 and TRBJ2-4; the match to TRBD1 covers 12 bases. CDR1 is PRHDT, CDR2 FYEKMQ, per germline (reference sequence). Trimming took 5 bases from V and 0 from J; bases not matched to a gene: 2. This CDR3 contains 16 residues. Here the CDR3 DNA reads TGTGCCAGCAGCACGGGACAGGGGGCAGCCAAAAACATTCAGTACTTC. It yields the protein CASSTGQGAAKNIQYF.

The chain recombines TRBV6-5 with TRBJ2-7, with TRBD2 matching 8 bases. Germline lookup yields CDR1 MNHEY and CDR2 SVGAGI. Trimming cost V 2 bases and J 3 bases; bases outside gene matches: 9. CDR3 size: 16 residues. CDR3 nucleotide sequence: TGTGCCAGCAGTTACCGAGGCACTAGCGGCCTCTACGAGCAGTACTTC. Residues: CASSYRGTSGLYEQYF.